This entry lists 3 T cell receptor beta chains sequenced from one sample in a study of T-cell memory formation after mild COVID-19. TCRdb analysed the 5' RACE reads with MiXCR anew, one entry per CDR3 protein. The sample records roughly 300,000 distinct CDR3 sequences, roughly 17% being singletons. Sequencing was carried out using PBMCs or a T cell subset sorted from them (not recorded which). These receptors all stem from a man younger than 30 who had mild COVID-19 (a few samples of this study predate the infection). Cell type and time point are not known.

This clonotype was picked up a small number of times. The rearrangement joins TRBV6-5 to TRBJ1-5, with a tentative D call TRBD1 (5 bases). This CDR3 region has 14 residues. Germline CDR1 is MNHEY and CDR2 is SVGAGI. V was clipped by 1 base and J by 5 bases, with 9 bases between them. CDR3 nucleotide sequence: TGTGCCAGCAGTTACTTCGGGGCTGATCAGCCCCAGCATTTT. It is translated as CASSYFGADQPQHF.

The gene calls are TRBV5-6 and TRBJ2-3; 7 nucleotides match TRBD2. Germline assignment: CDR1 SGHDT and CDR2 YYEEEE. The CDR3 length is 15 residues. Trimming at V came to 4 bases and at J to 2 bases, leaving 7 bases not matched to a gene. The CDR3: CASSKRGGNTDTQYF. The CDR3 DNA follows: TGTGCCAGCAGCAAGCGGGGAGGCAACACAGATACGCAGTATTTT.

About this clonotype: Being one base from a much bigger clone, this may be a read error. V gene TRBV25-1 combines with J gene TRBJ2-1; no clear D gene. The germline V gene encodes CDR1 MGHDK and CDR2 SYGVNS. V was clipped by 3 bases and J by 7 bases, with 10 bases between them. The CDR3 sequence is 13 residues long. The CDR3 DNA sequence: TGTGCCAGCAGTGATGTGTGGGCGAATGAGCAGTTCTTC. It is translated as CASSDVWANEQFF.